This TCR beta chain was identified in a study of blood T cell repertoires in COVID-19. Study-wide background: Collection of acute and convalescent COVID-19 samples took place in the United States, Italy and Spain. PBMCs, B-cell-depleted T cells, or T cells provided the cDNA or gDNA that made up the material.

CDR1 and CDR2 (germline): MDHEN, SYDVKM. CDR3 length: 16 residues. V lost 4 bases, J lost 0 bases, and 13 bases lay in between. Clones were sequenced by immunoSEQ multiplex PCR, and TCRdb holds only the in-frame ones, with some missing. The sample contains 200,000 to 250,000 clones, roughly 85% of which appear only once. The sequenced sample consisted of peripheral blood. The receptor was isolated from a woman in her seventies with active or convalescent COVID-19. The chain combines TRBV28 with TRBJ2-1; D is perhaps TRBD2 (5 bases). The CDR3: CASSSLAPSSYNEQFF. The CDR3 coding sequence is TGTGCCAGCAGTTCCTTAGCGCCGAGCTCCTACAATGAGCAGTTCTTC.